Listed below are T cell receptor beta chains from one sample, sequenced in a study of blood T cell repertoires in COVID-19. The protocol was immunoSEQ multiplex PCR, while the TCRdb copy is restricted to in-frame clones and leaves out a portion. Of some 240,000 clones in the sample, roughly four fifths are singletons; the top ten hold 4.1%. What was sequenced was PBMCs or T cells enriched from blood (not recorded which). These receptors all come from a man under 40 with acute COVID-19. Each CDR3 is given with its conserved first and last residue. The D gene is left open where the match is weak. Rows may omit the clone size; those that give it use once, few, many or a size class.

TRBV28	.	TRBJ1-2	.	CASRKIFRVVDYGYTF	TGTGCCAGCAGGAAAATTTTCAGGGTAGTTGACTATGGCTACACCTTC
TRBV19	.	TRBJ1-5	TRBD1	CAATETGGSSGQPQHF	TGTGCCGCCACCGAGACAGGGGGCTCCTCTGGGCAGCCCCAGCATTTT
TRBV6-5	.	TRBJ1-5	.	CASSEGPGGVRPQHF	TGTGCCAGCAGCGAGGGGCCGGGAGGGGTACGGCCCCAGCATTTT
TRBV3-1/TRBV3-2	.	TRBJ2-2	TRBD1	CASSPGPRQGVTGELFF	TGTGCCAGCAGCCCAGGGCCGAGACAGGGGGTCACCGGGGAGCTGTTTTTT
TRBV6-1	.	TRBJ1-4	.	CASSDPQGLYEKLFF	TGTGCCAGCAGTGACCCACAGGGCTTGTATGAAAAACTGTTTTTT
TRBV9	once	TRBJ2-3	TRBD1	CASSERGGTGALRTDTQYF	TGTGCCAGCAGCGAGAGGGGAGGGACAGGGGCTCTCCGCACAGATACGCAGTATTTT
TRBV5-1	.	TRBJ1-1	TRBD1	CASSSTGMNTEAFF	TGTGCCAGCAGCTCGACAGGGATGAACACTGAAGCTTTCTTT
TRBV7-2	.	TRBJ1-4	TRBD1	CASSSTPGQVNEKLFF	TGTGCCAGCAGCTCGACGCCGGGACAGGTTAATGAAAAACTGTTTTTT
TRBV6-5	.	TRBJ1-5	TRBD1	CASSRGQGVQPQHF	TGTGCCAGCAGCCGGGGACAGGGGGTTCAGCCCCAGCATTTT
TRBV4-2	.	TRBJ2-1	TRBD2	CASSQAGGRSSYNEQFF	TGTGCCAGCAGCCAAGCGGGGGGGCGGAGCTCCTACAATGAGCAGTTCTTC
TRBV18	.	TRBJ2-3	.	CASSRSHRYSTDTQYF	TGTGCCAGCTCACGATCACACAGGTACAGCACAGATACGCAGTATTTT
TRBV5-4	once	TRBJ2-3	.	CAMGRGADTQYF	TGTGCGATGGGGAGGGGGGCAGATACGCAGTATTTT
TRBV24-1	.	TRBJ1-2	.	CATSDTGHGYTF	TGTGCCACCAGCGATACAGGGCATGGCTACACCTTC
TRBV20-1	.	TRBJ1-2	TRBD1	CSASGQGSGYTF	TGCAGTGCTAGTGGACAGGGCTCAGGCTACACCTTC
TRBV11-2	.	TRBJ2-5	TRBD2	CASSFTSGARETQYF	TGTGCCAGCAGCTTTACTAGCGGGGCGCGGGAGACCCAGTACTTC
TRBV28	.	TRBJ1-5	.	CASSFSGVRNQPQHF	TGTGCCAGCAGTTTTTCGGGGGTACGAAATCAGCCCCAGCATTTT
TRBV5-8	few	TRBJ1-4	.	CASSWTGEEKLFF	TGTGCCAGCAGCTGGACCGGGGAGGAAAAACTGTTTTTT
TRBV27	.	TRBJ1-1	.	CASSLLFSNTEAFF	TGTGCCAGCAGTTTACTATTTTCGAACACTGAAGCTTTCTTT
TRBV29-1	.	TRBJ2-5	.	CSVKGLQTGETQYF	TGCAGCGTTAAAGGACTGCAGACCGGAGAGACCCAGTACTTC
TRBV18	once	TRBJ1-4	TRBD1	CASSAAGGAYEKLFF	TGTGCCAGCTCAGCTGCAGGGGGCGCGTATGAAAAACTGTTTTTT
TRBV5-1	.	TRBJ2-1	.	CASSLGGSYNEQFF	TGCGCCAGCAGCTTGGGGGGCAGCTACAATGAGCAGTTCTTC
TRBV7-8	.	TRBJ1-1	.	CASSLVRRGAFEAFF	TGTGCCAGCAGCTTAGTTCGGCGGGGGGCATTTGAAGCTTTCTTT
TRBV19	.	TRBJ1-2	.	CASSTFDLANYGYTF	TGTGCCAGTAGTACATTCGATTTAGCTAACTATGGCTACACCTTC
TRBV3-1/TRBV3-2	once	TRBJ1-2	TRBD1	CASSPADRNYGYTF	TGTGCCAGCAGCCCTGCGGACAGGAACTATGGCTACACCTTC
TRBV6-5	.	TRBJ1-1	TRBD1	CASAGQMNTEAFF	TGTGCCAGCGCGGGACAGATGAACACTGAAGCTTTCTTT
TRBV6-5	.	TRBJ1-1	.	CASSPGRGNTEAFF	TGTGCCAGCAGCCCCGGTAGAGGGAACACTGAAGCTTTCTTT
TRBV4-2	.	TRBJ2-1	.	CASSQGSSGVSIGFF	TGTGCCAGCAGCCAAGGGTCCAGCGGTGTAAGTATAGGGTTCTTC
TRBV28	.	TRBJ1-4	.	CASSLLGKGRISNEKLFF	TGTGCCAGCAGTTTATTGGGGAAGGGGCGGATTTCAAATGAAAAACTGTTTTTT
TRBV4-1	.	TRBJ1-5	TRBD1	CASSQDMGQGVRQPQHF	TGCGCCAGCAGCCAAGATATGGGACAGGGGGTGAGGCAGCCCCAGCATTTT
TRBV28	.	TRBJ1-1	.	CASSLTRQNTEAFF	TGTGCCAGCAGTTTAACCAGACAGAACACTGAAGCTTTCTTT
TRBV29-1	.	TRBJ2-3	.	CSVDGADTQYF	TGCAGCGTTGACGGTGCAGATACGCAGTATTTT
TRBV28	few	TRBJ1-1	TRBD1	CASSSSGHRGRTFF	TGTGCCAGCAGTTCGTCCGGACACAGGGGGCGAACTTTCTTT
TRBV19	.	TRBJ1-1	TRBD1	CAVWTGRMNTEAFF	TGTGCCGTCTGGACAGGGCGTATGAACACTGAAGCTTTCTTT
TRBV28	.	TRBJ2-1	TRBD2	CASSNTSGRSRSGNEQFF	TGTGCCAGCAGCAATACTAGCGGGAGATCCCGTTCTGGGAATGAGCAGTTCTTC
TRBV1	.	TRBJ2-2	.	CTSSLGVAGGTPGTGELFF	.
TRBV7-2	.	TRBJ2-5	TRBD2	CASSSGLAGARETQYF	TGTGCCAGCAGCTCAGGACTAGCGGGAGCGCGGGAGACCCAGTACTTC
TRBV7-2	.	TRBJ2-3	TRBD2	CASSFLAVSDTQYF	TGTGCCAGCAGCTTTCTAGCGGTATCAGATACGCAGTATTTT
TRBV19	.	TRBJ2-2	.	CASGGSSNTGELFF	TGTGCCAGTGGGGGGAGCTCGAACACCGGGGAGCTGTTTTTT
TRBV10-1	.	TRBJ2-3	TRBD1	CASRRQGSDTQYF	TGCGCCAGCAGAAGACAGGGCTCGGATACGCAGTATTTT
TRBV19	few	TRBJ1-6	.	CASSSFRGSLHF	TGTGCCAGTAGTTCGTTCAGGGGCTCCCTCCACTTT